Shown below are 7 T cell receptor beta chains from a single sample sequenced in a study of T cell repertoires in cytomegalovirus infection. Which antigens these TCRs recognize remains unknown. TCRdb redid the calling of the reads with MiXCR, one entry per CDR3 protein. The table includes 69,000 or so distinct CDR3 sequences, less than 30% detected once. Source: CD8+ T cells from cultured PBMCs, taken from culture after CMV antigen stimulation. The receptor source for this set is a human donor in good health (CMV status not recorded). Some clones in this sample may be carry-over from other donors' samples.

This clonotype was observed a few times. One end of the junction is discordant with germline, which a read error may explain. This chain connects TRBV2 to TRBJ1-2; weak D call: TRBD1 (5 bases). The CDR3 is 12 residues long. In germline, CDR1 is SNHLY, CDR2 FYNNEI. The CDR3 loop reads CASSGTPYDYTF. The DNA of the CDR3 is TGTGCCAGCAGTGGGACACCTTATGACTACACCTTC.

V and J are TRBV20-1 and TRBJ2-1; tentatively, D is TRBD2 (6 bases). The CDR3 is 13 amino acids. V was cut by 3 bases and J by 3 bases, with 9 bases left in between. Germline V CDR1 and CDR2: DFQATT, SNEGSKA (reference sequence). CDR3 in DNA: TGCAGTGCTAGGTTGGGACTCTACAATGAGCAGTTCTTC. This gives the protein CSARLGLYNEQFF.

Concerning this clonotype: This sequence may be a read error, since a much larger clone differs from it by one base. V is TRBV19 and J is TRBJ2-1, with D hard to call. The germline V gene has CDR1 LNHDA and CDR2 SQIVND (reference sequence). V was cut by 3 bases and J by 0 bases, with 9 bases left in between. The CDR3 is 15 amino acids. DNA of the CDR3: TGTGCCAGTAGTATTAGGGCGGTCTCCTACAATGAGCAGTTCTTC. It translates to CASSIRAVSYNEQFF.

This clonotype was seen a few times. This chain links TRBV6-1 with TRBJ2-5; either TRBD1 or TRBD2 may supply D (5 bases each). The CDR3 length is 13 residues. The germline V gene encodes CDR1 MNHNS and CDR2 SASEGT. V lost 8 bases and J 5 bases, leaving 15 bases between the germline ends. The CDR3 loop is CASQEQGAETQYF. Here the CDR3 DNA reads TGTGCCAGCCAGGAGCAGGGAGCGGAGACCCAGTACTTC.

The CDR3 DNA is TGTGCCAGCAGCTTACCCCTAGCGGGGGGGGGGGAGACCCAGTACTTC. Protein product: CASSLPLAGGGETQYF. The gene calls are TRBV5-4 and TRBJ2-5; 12 bases align to TRBD2. This CDR3 comprises 16 residues. The germline CDR1 and CDR2 sequences are SGHNT and YYREEE (reference sequence). Trimming at V came to 2 bases and at J to 5 bases, leaving 7 bases not matched to a gene.

Details on this clonotype: An end of the junction does not agree with germline; a read error may underlie this. The chain carries TRBV7-6 and TRBJ1-2; D remains unclear. This CDR3 is 14 amino acids long. Germline assignment: CDR1 SGHVS and CDR2 FNYEAQ. As DNA, the CDR3 is TGTGCCAGCAGCCCGGTTGACGGCGCCTATAGCTACACCTTC. Amino acid sequence: CASSPVDGAYSYTF.

J is TRBJ2-3 and V is TRBV3-1; D remains ambiguous. The CDR3 consists of 13 residues. Germline V gene data show CDR1 as LGHDT and CDR2 as YNNKEL (reference sequence). V was pared by 6 bases and J by 2 bases, with 9 bases between. The CDR3 loop reads CASSPLVTDTQYF. Written as DNA, the CDR3 is TGTGCCAGCAGTCCTTTAGTCACAGATACGCAGTATTTT.